Listed below are T cell receptor beta chains from one sample, sequenced in a study of immune evolution from preneoplasia to lung adenocarcinoma. Sequencing was performed with immunoSEQ multiplex PCR; in TCRdb, only in-frame clones are kept and a portion is missing. Found here are 5,000 to 8,000 clones, 75% to 80% of them singletons; the top ten hold less than 3.5%. The specimen sequenced was FFPE minimally invasive lung adenocarcinoma tissue. All receptors derive from a person aged 55 to 79 with lung adenocarcinoma. Each CDR3 is given with its conserved first and last residue. Each record gives: D gene, J gene, V gene, clone size, CDR3 DNA, CDR3 protein. A D gene is named only where the DNA matches it firmly. Rows give clone size only sometimes, using once, few, many, or a class for an expanded clone.

>NA|TRBJ1-1|TRBV20-1|few
TGCAGTGCTGGGGAGACTGAAGCTTTCTTT
CSAGETEAFF
>NA|TRBJ2-2|TRBV11-2|NA
TGTGCCAGCAGCTTAACGGGGCTGGACACCGGGGAGCTGTTTTTT
CASSLTGLDTGELFF
>NA|TRBJ2-5|TRBV7-9|NA
TGTGCCAGCAGCGCGACTACCGGAGAGACCCAGTACTTC
CASSATTGETQYF
>NA|TRBJ1-2|TRBV30|NA
TGTGCCTGGAGTGCGTCCTATGGCTACACCTTC
CAWSASYGYTF
>NA|TRBJ1-6|TRBV6-1|NA
TGTGCCAGCAGTGCAAGTCAGGGAAATTCACCCCTCCACTTT
CASSASQGNSPLHF
>TRBD1|TRBJ1-6|TRBV11-3|NA
TGTGCCAGCGGAGGGGGCCCCCATAATTCACCCCTCCACTTT
CASGGGPHNSPLHF
>NA|TRBJ2-4|TRBV11-3|few
TGTGCCAGCAGCCAAGGACCTGAAGGCATTCAGTACTTC
CASSQGPEGIQYF
>TRBD2|TRBJ2-3|TRBV4-2|NA
TGTGCCAGCAGCCCCACTCCGGGACTAGCGGGAGGGAGGGGCACAGATACGCAGTATTTT
CASSPTPGLAGGRGTDTQYF
>NA|TRBJ2-1|TRBV7-6|NA
TGTGCCAGCAGCTTAATGGCTACCAACTCCTACAATGAGCAGTTCTTC
CASSLMATNSYNEQFF
>TRBD1|TRBJ1-4|TRBV28|NA
TGTGCCAGCAGTTTACGGACAGGGTTTGGTGAAAAACTGTTTTTT
CASSLRTGFGEKLFF
>NA|TRBJ1-2|TRBV28|NA
TGTGCCAGCAGTAACAATCGCTACACCTTC
CASSNNRYTF